One T cell receptor (beta chain) is described in this entry. What it recognizes is unknown. RNA was extracted and reverse transcribed into cDNA as the sequencing template. The protocol was immunoSEQ multiplex PCR, while the TCRdb copy is restricted to in-frame clones and leaves out a portion. Of some 170,000 clones listed, 58% are singletons. These data come from a study of CD8+ T cells in alopecia areata. In the study overall: Tofacitinib administration persisted for 6 to 18 months, succeeded by 6 months off drug.

CDR1 is MNHEY and CDR2 is SVGAGI in the germline V gene. The length of the CDR3 is 13 residues. The ends were cut back, 6 bases at V and 2 bases at J, with 11 bases in the middle. Regarding treatment: oral pan-JAK inhibitor, 5-10 mg twice daily. Findings of the study overall: In scalp and blood during tofacitinib, many expanded lesional clones persisted.

The gene calls are TRBV6-5 and TRBJ2-7; tentative D call: TRBD1 (6 bases). This TCR was sampled from a human donor with alopecia areata. The specimen comprised CD4+ T cells sorted from blood, sampled at approximately week 56, from a patient treated with tofacitinib. The CDR3 DNA is TGTGCCAGCAGACGGACAGTTACCTACGAGCAGTACTTC. It encodes CASRRTVTYEQYF.